Shown below are 3 T cell receptor beta chains from a single sample sequenced in a study of T cells in Graves' hyperthyroidism and ophthalmopathy. Template material for amplifying TCR beta CDR3 regions consisted of RNA transcripts. During a first-round RT-PCR of the TCR CDR3, the HTBI primer set was used. A single record per CDR3 protein comes from TCRdb applying MiXCR to the multiplex PCR reads. The sample consists of some 250,000 distinct CDR3 sequences, 14% to 15% of them appearing once. The sequenced sample consisted of blood. Source of these receptors: a middle-aged woman with Graves' hyperthyroidism that later progressed to Graves' ophthalmopathy.

This clonotype was seen repeatedly, ten times or more. The chain carries TRBV7-9 and TRBJ2-2; TRBD1 matches at 10 bases. Germline CDR1 and CDR2: SEHNR and FQNEAQ (reference sequence). This CDR3 is built from 17 residues. V was clipped by 5 bases and J by 5 bases; unmatched bases: 11. As DNA, the CDR3 is TGTGCCAGCAGCGACCCCCCGGGACAGGGGACTACCGGGGAGCTGTTTTTT. Translating gives CASSDPPGQGTTGELFF.

This clonotype was seen many times. The chain is built from TRBV20-1 and TRBJ2-7; D is possibly TRBD1 or TRBD2 (5 bases each). With 6 bases removed from V and 4 bases from J, the gap between germline ends came to 16 bases. Germline CDR1 is DFQATT and CDR2 is SNEGSKA (reference sequence). The CDR3 contains 13 residues. CDR3: CSARAVREYEQYF. In DNA, the CDR3 is TGCAGTGCCCGAGCGGTCAGGGAGTACGAGCAGTACTTC.

This clonotype was observed a handful of times. This rearrangement joins TRBV20-1 to TRBJ1-5; 8 bases match TRBD1. The germline CDR1 and CDR2 sequences are DFQATT and SNEGSKA (reference sequence). The V segment lost 2 bases and the J segment 1 base; nucleotides outside the gene matches: 13. The CDR3 extends over 18 amino acids. DNA of the CDR3: TGCAGTGCTAGAACGGCAGGGGGCACGTATCGGAGCAATCAGCCCCAGCATTTT. Its protein product is CSARTAGGTYRSNQPQHF.